Shown below are 19 T cell receptor beta chains from a single sample sequenced in a study of identifying expanded T cells in peripheral blood. Measured with immunoSEQ multiplex PCR; TCRdb has only the in-frame clones, and not every one. This repertoire shows around 100,000 clones, approximately 89% found once; its top ten account for around 5%. Material for sequencing was blood. These receptors came from a person aged 18-70 years in good health.

This clone has just one count. V and J are TRBV21-1 and TRBJ2-7; TRBD2 was called by the table and not checked on the DNA. TRBV21-1 is labeled a pseudogene. The CDR3 runs 22 residues. CDR3 nucleotides: TGTGCCAGCAGCAATGGGGTAGGGCGACCAGAAAGAACCGGGACTAGCGGCTACGAGCAGTACTTC. Amino acids: CASSNGVGRPERTGTSGYEQYF.

The chain couples TRBV10-2 to TRBJ1-1; 11 nucleotides line up with TRBD1. This CDR3 is 14 amino acids long. The germline V gene encodes CDR1 WSHSY and CDR2 SAAADI. V was pared by 8 bases and J by 1 base, with 3 bases of the junction left unmatched. The CDR3 DNA reads TGCGCCAGCCGGGACAGGGGGGGGAACACTGAAGCTTTCTTT. Translating gives CASRDRGGNTEAFF.

The chain is built from TRBV5-1 and TRBJ1-5, with D unclear. Germline V CDR1 and CDR2: SGHRS, YFSETQ. V lost 4 bases to trimming and J lost 6 bases, with 17 bases between them. This CDR3 has 15 residues. The chain's CDR3 is CASSPAGEGSQPQHF. The CDR3 DNA sequence: TGCGCCAGCAGCCCCGCTGGGGAGGGTAGTCAGCCCCAGCATTTT.

The chain recombines TRBV9 with TRBJ2-4, with 10 positions matching TRBD2. This CDR3 has 15 residues. J gave up 8 bases and V 1 base, and 6 bases lay outside the gene matches. Germline loops: CDR1 SGDLS, CDR2 YYNGEE. CDR3 DNA sequence: TGTGCCAGCAGCGTATCAGCGGGGGGGCAGGACATTCAGTACTTC. Amino acid sequence: CASSVSAGGQDIQYF.

This clone was counted a single time. The V and J genes are TRBV5-1 and TRBJ2-5; 14 bases align to TRBD2. The V gene's germline CDR1 is SGHRS and CDR2 YFSETQ. Trimming took 4 bases from V and 4 from J; bases not matched to a gene: 3. The CDR3 extends over 15 amino acids. CDR3 DNA: TGCGCCAGCAGCGTAGGGACTAGCGGGAGAGAGACCCAGTACTTC. Protein sequence: CASSVGTSGRETQYF.

This clone was detected only once. The V and J genes are TRBV7-8 and TRBJ1-2; TRBD1 matches at 9 bases. Germline CDR1 is SGHVS and CDR2 is FQNEAQ. This CDR3 region has 15 residues. V lost 4 bases, J lost 1 base, and 4 bases stayed unmatched. The CDR3 DNA follows: TGTGCCAGCAGCTCCGGGACAGGGATTAACTATGGCTACACCTTC. It translates to CASSSGTGINYGYTF.

V gene TRBV30 combines with J gene TRBJ1-1; D is ambiguous. Trimming shortened V by 2 bases and J by 0 bases, and 7 bases separated the two germline ends. This CDR3 has 13 residues. Looked up from germline, CDR1 is GTSNPN and CDR2 is SVGIG (reference sequence). The CDR3 coding sequence is TGTGCCTGGAGTCGGCAGATGAACACTGAAGCTTTCTTT. Amino acid sequence: CAWSRQMNTEAFF.

This clone was seen only a few times. The chain carries TRBV10-2 and TRBJ1-3; D is ambiguous. The ends were cut back, 2 bases at V and 4 bases at J, with 3 bases in the middle. The CDR3 is 12 amino acids. Germline CDR1 and CDR2: WSHSY and SAAADI. Here the CDR3 reads CASSEGGNTIYF. CDR3 sequence (DNA): TGCGCCAGCAGTGAGGGGGGAAACACCATATATTTT.

This clone was found once. The V and J genes are TRBV20-1 and TRBJ1-2, with no clear D. Between the trimmed V and J ends, which lost 1 base and 3 bases, there was a span of 3 bases. The CDR3 covers 11 residues. Germline V gives CDR1 DFQATT, CDR2 SNEGSKA (reference sequence). The CDR3 region is CSARVDYGYTF. CDR3 sequence (DNA): TGCAGTGCTAGAGTTGACTATGGCTACACCTTC.

The chain uses TRBV29-1 and TRBJ2-5, with 8 bases that match TRBD1. This CDR3 has 11 amino acids. Germline V lookup: CDR1 SQVTM, CDR2 ANQGSEA. V gave up 6 bases and J gave up 7 bases; unmatched junction bases: 4. The CDR3: CSVDRATTQYF. The CDR3 region has the DNA TGCAGCGTGGACAGGGCCACGACCCAGTACTTC.

This chain's CDR3 is CASTQSGYNEQFF. CDR3 sequence (DNA): TGTGCCAGCACTCAAAGCGGGTACAATGAGCAGTTCTTC. The chain carries TRBV7-9 and TRBJ2-1; D may be TRBD2 (6 bases). This CDR3 contains 13 residues. Between the trimmed V and J ends, which lost 7 bases and 4 bases, there was a span of 11 bases. Looked up from germline, CDR1 is SEHNR and CDR2 is FQNEAQ (reference sequence).

This chain links TRBV4-2 with TRBJ2-7, with 10 bases that match TRBD2. The V segment lost 5 bases and the J segment 0 bases; nucleotides outside the gene matches: 10. CDR1 LGHNA and CDR2 YNFKEQ come from the germline V gene. This CDR3 contains 17 residues. In DNA, the CDR3 is TGTGCCAGCAGCTTCCCCTCTAGCGGGGGTAGCTCCTACGAGCAGTACTTC. Translation gives CASSFPSSGGSSYEQYF.

The chain joins TRBV6-6 to TRBJ1-5; 9 nucleotides match TRBD1. The V segment lost 10 bases and the J segment 3 bases; nucleotides outside the gene matches: 10. Germline V lookup: CDR1 MNHNY, CDR2 SVGAGI (reference sequence). The length of the CDR3 is 15 residues. This CDR3 reads CATTTGGAINQPQHF. CDR3 coding DNA: TGTGCCACGACAACAGGGGGCGCAATCAATCAGCCCCAGCATTTT.

The rearrangement uses TRBV11-1 and TRBJ2-1; unclear D gene. V was pared by 3 bases and J by 6 bases, with 3 bases between. CDR1 SGHAT and CDR2 FQDESV come from the germline V gene (reference sequence). This CDR3 is built from 11 residues. Here the CDR3 DNA reads TGTGCCAGCAGCTTCTCCAATGAGCAGTTCTTC. Translated, it gives CASSFSNEQFF.

V usage is TRBV9 and J usage is TRBJ2-3; no firm D call. Germline V gene lookup returns CDR1 SGDLS and CDR2 YYNGEE. This CDR3 comprises 13 residues. The germline V and J ends were trimmed by 1 base and 5 bases, with 8 bases remaining between them. This CDR3 is CASSVRYGDTQYF. Here the CDR3 DNA reads TGTGCCAGCAGCGTAAGGTATGGAGATACGCAGTATTTT.

This clone has only one observation. The chain joins TRBV18 to TRBJ2-3; D unclear. This CDR3 has 12 amino acids. V was shortened by 2 bases and J by 5 bases, with 5 bases between the two germline ends. Germline CDR1 KGHSH, CDR2 LQKENI. DNA of the CDR3: TGTGCCAGCTCACCAACCTTAGATACGCAGTATTTT. Translating gives CASSPTLDTQYF.

The chain combines TRBV9 with TRBJ1-2; D may be TRBD1 (6 bases). This CDR3 spans 16 amino acids. V was cut by 0 bases and J by 2 bases, with 14 bases left in between. The germline CDR1 and CDR2 sequences are SGDLS and YYNGEE. Here the CDR3 DNA reads TGTGCCAGCAGCGTAGATGGGGTCAGGGGCAACTATGGCTACACCTTC. It yields the protein CASSVDGVRGNYGYTF.

This chain joins TRBV19 and TRBJ1-5, with unresolved D. V lost 4 bases and J 5 bases, leaving 9 bases between the germline ends. This CDR3 is built from 13 residues. Germline CDR1 and CDR2: LNHDA and SQIVND (reference sequence). The CDR3 spells CASSTQADQPQHF. DNA of the CDR3: TGTGCCAGTAGTACTCAGGCAGATCAGCCCCAGCATTTT. The full variable domain, completed using reference TRBV19 and TRBJ1-5, is DGGITQSPKYLFRKEGQNVTLSCEQNLNHDAMYWYRQDPGQGLRLIYYSQIVNDFQKGDIAEGYSVSREKKESFPLTVTSAQKNPTAFYLCASSTQADQPQHFGDGTRLSIL.

The chain joins TRBV19 to TRBJ1-6; D is unclear. V was cut by 4 bases and J by 10 bases, with 14 bases left in between. The CDR3 contains 14 residues. Germline V gene sequence: CDR1 LNHDA, CDR2 SQIVND (reference sequence). The CDR3: CASSTAFGGSPLHF. The CDR3 coding sequence is TGTGCCAGTAGTACAGCCTTTGGTGGATCACCCCTCCACTTT.